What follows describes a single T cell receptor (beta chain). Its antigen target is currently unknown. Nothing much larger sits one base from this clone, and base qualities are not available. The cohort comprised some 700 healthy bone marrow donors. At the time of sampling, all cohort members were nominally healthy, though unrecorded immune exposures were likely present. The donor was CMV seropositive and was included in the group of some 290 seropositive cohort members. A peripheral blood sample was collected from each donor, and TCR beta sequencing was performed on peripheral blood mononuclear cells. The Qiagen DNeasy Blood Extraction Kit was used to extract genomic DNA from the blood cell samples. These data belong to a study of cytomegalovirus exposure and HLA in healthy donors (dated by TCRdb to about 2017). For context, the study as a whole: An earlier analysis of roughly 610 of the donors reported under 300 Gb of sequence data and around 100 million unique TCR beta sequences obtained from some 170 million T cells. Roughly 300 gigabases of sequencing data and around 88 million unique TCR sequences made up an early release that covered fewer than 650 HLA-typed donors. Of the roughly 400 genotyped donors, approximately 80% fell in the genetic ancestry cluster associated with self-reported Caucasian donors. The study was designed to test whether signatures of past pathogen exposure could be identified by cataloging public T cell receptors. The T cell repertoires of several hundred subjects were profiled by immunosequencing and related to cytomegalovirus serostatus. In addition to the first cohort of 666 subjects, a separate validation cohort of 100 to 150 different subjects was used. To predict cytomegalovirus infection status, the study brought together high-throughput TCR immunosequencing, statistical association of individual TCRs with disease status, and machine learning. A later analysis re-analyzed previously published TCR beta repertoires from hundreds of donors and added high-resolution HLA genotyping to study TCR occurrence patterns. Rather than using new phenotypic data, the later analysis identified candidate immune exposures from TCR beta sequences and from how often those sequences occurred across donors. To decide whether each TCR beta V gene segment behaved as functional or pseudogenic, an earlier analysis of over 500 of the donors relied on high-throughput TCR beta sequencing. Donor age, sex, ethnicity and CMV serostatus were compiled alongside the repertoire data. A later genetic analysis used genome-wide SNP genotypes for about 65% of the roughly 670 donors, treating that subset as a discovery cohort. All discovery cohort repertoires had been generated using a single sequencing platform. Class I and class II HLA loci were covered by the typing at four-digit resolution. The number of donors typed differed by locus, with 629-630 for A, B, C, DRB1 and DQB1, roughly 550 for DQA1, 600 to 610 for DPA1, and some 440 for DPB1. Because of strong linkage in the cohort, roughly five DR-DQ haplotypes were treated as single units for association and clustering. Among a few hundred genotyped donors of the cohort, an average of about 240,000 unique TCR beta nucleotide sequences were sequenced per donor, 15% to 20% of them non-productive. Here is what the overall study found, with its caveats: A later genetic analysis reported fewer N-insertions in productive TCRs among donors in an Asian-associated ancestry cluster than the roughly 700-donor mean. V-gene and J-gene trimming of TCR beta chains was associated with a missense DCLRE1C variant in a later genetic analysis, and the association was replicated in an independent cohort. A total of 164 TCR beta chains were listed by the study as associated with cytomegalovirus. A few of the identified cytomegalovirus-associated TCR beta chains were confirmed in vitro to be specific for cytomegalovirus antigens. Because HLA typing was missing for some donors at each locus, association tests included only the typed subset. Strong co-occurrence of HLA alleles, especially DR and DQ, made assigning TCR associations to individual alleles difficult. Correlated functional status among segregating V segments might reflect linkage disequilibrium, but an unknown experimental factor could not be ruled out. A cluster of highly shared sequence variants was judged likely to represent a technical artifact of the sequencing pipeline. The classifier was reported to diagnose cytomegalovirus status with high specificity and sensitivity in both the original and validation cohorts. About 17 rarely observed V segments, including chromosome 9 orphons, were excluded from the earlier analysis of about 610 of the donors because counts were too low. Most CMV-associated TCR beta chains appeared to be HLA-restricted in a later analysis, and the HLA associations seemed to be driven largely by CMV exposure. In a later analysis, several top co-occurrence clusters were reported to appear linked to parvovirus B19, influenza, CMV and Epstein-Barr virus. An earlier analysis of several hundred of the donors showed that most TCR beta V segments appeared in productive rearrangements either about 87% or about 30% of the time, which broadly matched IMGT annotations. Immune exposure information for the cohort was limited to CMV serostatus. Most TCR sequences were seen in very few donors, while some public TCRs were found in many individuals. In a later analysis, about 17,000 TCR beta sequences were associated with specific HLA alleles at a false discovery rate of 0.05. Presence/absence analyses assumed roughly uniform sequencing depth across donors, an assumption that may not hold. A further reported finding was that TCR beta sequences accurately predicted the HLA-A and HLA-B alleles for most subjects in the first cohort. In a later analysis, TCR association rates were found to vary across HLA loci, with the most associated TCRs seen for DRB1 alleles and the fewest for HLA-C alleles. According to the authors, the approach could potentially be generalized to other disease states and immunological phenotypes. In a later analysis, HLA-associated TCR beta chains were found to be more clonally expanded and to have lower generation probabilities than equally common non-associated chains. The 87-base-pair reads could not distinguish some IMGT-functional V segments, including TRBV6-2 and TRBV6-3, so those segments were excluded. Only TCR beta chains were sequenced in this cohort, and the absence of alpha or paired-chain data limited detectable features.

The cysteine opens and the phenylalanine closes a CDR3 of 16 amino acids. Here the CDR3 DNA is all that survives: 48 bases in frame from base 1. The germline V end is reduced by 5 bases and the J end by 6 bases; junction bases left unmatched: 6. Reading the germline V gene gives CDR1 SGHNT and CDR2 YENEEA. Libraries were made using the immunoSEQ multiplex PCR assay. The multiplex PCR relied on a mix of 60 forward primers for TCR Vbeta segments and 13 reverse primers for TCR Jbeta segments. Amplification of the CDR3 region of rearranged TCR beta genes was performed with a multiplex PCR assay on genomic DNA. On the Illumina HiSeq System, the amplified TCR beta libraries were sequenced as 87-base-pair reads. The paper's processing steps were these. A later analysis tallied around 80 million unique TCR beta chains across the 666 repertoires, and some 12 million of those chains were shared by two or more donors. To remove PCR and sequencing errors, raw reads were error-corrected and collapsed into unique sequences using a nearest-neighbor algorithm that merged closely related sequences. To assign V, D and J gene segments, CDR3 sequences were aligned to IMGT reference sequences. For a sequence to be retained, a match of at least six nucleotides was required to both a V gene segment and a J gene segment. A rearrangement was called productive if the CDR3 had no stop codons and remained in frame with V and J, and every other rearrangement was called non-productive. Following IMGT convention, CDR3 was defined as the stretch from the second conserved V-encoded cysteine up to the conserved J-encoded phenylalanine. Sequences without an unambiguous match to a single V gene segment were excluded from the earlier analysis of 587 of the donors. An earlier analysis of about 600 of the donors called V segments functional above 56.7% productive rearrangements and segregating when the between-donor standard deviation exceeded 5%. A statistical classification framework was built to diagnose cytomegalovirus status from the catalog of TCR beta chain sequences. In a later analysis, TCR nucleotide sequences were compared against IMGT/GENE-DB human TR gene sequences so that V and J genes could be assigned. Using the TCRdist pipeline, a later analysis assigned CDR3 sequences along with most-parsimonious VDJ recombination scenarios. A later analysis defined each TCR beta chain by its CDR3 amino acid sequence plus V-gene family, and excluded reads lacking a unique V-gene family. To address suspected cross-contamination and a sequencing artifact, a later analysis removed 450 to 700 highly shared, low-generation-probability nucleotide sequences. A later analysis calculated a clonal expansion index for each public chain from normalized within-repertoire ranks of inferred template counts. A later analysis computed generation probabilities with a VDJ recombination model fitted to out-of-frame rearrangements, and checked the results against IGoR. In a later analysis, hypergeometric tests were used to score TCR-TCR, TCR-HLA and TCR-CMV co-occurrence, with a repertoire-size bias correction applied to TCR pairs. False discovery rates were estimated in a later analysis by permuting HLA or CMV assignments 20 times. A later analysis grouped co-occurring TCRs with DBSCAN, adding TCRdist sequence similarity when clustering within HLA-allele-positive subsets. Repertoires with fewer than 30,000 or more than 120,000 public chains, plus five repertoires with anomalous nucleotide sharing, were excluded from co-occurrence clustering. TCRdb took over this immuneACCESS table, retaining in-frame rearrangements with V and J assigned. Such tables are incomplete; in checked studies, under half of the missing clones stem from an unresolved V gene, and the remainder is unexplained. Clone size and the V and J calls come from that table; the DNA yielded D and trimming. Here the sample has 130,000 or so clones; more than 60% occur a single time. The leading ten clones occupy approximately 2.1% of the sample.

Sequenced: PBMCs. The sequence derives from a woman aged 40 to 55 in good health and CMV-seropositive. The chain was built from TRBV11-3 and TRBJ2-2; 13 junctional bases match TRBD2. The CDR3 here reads CASSPPGLAGPGELFF. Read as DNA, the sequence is TGTGCCAGCAGCCCCCCGGGACTAGCGGGGCCCGGGGAGCTGTTTTTT.